This T cell receptor (beta chain) is drawn from a study of blood T cell repertoires in COVID-19. As for the study in general: Samples of COVID-19 (acute and convalescent) were obtained from the United States, Italy and Spain.

The ends lost 4 bases at V and 2 bases at J; junction bases unmatched: 5. CDR1 and CDR2 from the germline V gene are MGHRA and YSYEKL. The CDR3 length is 15 residues. In the authors' workflow: Estimates of nucleated cell counts were drawn from the amplification of reference gene primers. Sequencing was performed with immunoSEQ multiplex PCR; in TCRdb, only in-frame clones are kept and a portion is missing. That table gives V, J and clone size, and the DNA gave D and trimming. This sample has over 100,000 clones, with 75% to 90% found just once. The J gene is TRBJ2-3, the V gene TRBV4-1, with 8 bases fitting TRBD2. This TCR derives from a man aged 65 to 85 with acute or convalescent COVID-19. Material for sequencing was peripheral blood. In DNA, the CDR3 is TGCGCCAGCAGCCCAAATAGCGGGGCCACAGATACGCAGTATTTT. Protein sequence: CASSPNSGATDTQYF.